The T cell receptor (beta chain) under discussion was sequenced for a study of cytomegalovirus exposure and HLA in healthy donors. PCR primers comprised 60 Vbeta and 13 Jbeta primers. Assay used: immunoSEQ multiplex PCR; TCRdb lists only in-frame clones, some missing. Among about 100,000 clones, around 72% were seen once, and the ten largest hold roughly 15%. In germline, CDR1 is MNHNY, CDR2 SVGAGI (reference sequence). This CDR3 has 15 residues. V shed 4 bases and J shed 4 bases, with 14 bases lying between them. Points from the study as a whole: In a later analysis, TCR beta V- and J-gene trimming was associated with a missense DCLRE1C variant. Relative to equally common others, HLA-associated TCR beta chains showed greater clonal expansion in a later analysis. There were some V segments, including TRBV6-2 and TRBV6-3, excluded as indistinguishable.

On this clone: What it binds is not known.

This clonotype originated in a male donor in good health and CMV-seropositive. The material sequenced was PBMCs. The genes are TRBV6-6 and TRBJ1-3; tentatively, D is TRBD1 (5 bases). CDR3 in DNA: TGTGCCAGCAGTTCTCCCCGGTGGACAGGAAACACCATATATTTT. Amino acid sequence: CASSSPRWTGNTIYF.